This TCR beta chain was identified in a study of PD-L1 blockade in urothelial cancer. As for the study in general: Timepoints chosen for blood analysis were 3 weeks (second dose) and 6 weeks after treatment start. Across blood samples, T cells had a median count of about 140,000.

The germline V gene has CDR1 SEHNR and CDR2 FQNEAQ (reference sequence). This CDR3 is 14 amino acids long. V gave up 7 bases and J gave up 4 bases; unmatched junction bases: 9. The data were produced by immunoSEQ multiplex PCR, yet TCRdb's version contains in-frame clones alone and is incomplete. The sample yields 35,000 to 40,000 clones, roughly 90% seen once. The chain combines TRBV7-9 with TRBJ1-2; TRBD1 matches at 7 bases. Here the sequenced sample was PBMCs, taken around atezolizumab (anti-PD-L1) treatment. This sequence was found in a man between 65 and 85 years old with urothelial cancer. The CDR3 reads CASIHTGEGYGYTF. CDR3 nucleotides: TGTGCCAGCATCCACACAGGGGAAGGCTATGGCTACACCTTC.